The 13 T cell receptor beta chains given below trace back to one sample, sequenced in a study of TIL therapy for anti-PD-1-resistant metastatic lung cancer. This was the immunoSEQ v3 assay. Sequencing used immunoSEQ multiplex PCR; TCRdb keeps in-frame clones, though not all of them. The table records tens of thousands of clones, roughly 69% of them present only once. Time point here: pre-treatment sample, taken before nivolumab and TIL therapy. The input for sequencing was blood, taken at baseline. These receptor sequences come from a person between 25 and 80 years old with non-small cell lung cancer.

The gene calls are TRBV7-3 and TRBJ2-1; no definite D call. The germline CDR1 and CDR2 sequences are SGHTA and FQGTGA. Deletions cut 5 bases from V and 8 bases from J, with 16 bases between. This CDR3 spans 14 amino acids. The CDR3 DNA reads TGTGCCAGCAGCCCCGTGGGTGTGTATGATGAGCAGTTCTTC. It is translated as CASSPVGVYDEQFF.

V and J are TRBV5-4 and TRBJ2-3, with 13 bases matching TRBD2. CDR3 length: 16 amino acids. The V segment lost 4 bases and the J segment 1 base; nucleotides outside the gene matches: 3. CDR1 and CDR2 (germline): SGHNT, YYREEE (reference sequence). The DNA for the CDR3 is TGTGCCAGCAGCAGAGGGACTAGCGGGGGCACAGATACGCAGTATTTT. Protein product: CASSRGTSGGTDTQYF.

This chain uses TRBV5-1 with TRBJ2-1; TRBD1 matches 7 bases. The CDR3 consists of 15 residues. CDR1 SGHRS and CDR2 YFSETQ come from the germline V gene. Trimming took 3 bases from V and 4 from J; bases not matched to a gene: 7. CDR3 coding DNA: TGCGCCAGCAGCTGGGGGACAGCGGAGTACAATGAGCAGTTCTTC. Its translation is CASSWGTAEYNEQFF.

The rearrangement joins TRBV7-9 to TRBJ1-6, with D unresolved. Germline V lookup: CDR1 SEHNR, CDR2 FQNEAQ (reference sequence). The CDR3 consists of 13 residues. The V end was cut by 0 bases, the J end by 10 bases, with 7 bases between. The chain's CDR3 is CASSLAKESPLHF. In DNA, the CDR3 is TGTGCCAGCAGCTTAGCTAAAGAATCACCCCTCCACTTT.

The rearrangement links TRBV5-4 to TRBJ2-2; TRBD2 aligns across 8 bases. The CDR3 extends over 16 amino acids. CDR1 SGHNT and CDR2 YYREEE come from the germline V gene (reference sequence). The V segment lost 2 bases and the J segment 0 bases; nucleotides outside the gene matches: 3. The CDR3 sequence: CASSFAGGSNTGELFF. The CDR3 nucleotides are TGTGCCAGCAGCTTCGCGGGGGGATCGAACACCGGGGAGCTGTTTTTT.

The gene calls are TRBV19 and TRBJ2-1; tentative D call: TRBD1 (6 bases). Germline lookup yields CDR1 LNHDA and CDR2 SQIVND (reference sequence). The CDR3 covers 14 residues. Trimming took 6 bases from V and 4 from J, leaving 13 bases between them. The CDR3 DNA sequence: TGTGCCAGTAGGGCGACAGGACCTTACAATGAGCAGTTCTTC. It codes for CASRATGPYNEQFF.

This clone has only one observation. The chain combines TRBV27 with TRBJ1-2; D is possibly TRBD1 (6 bases). Per the germline V gene, CDR1 is MNHEY and CDR2 is SMNVEV (reference sequence). The CDR3 is made up of 13 amino acids. Trimming removed 5 bases at V and 2 bases at J, with 9 bases between. The CDR3 loop is CASSPRGNYGYTF. The DNA of the CDR3 is TGTGCCAGCAGTCCCAGGGGCAACTATGGCTACACCTTC.

The chain uses TRBV5-1 and TRBJ1-5, with unresolved D. Trimming left V 1 base short and J 6 bases short, with 8 bases between. Looked up from germline, CDR1 is SGHRS and CDR2 is YFSETQ. CDR3 length: 13 residues. The CDR3 region is CASSLIAGQPQHF. The CDR3 nucleotides read TGCGCCAGCAGCTTGATTGCGGGTCAGCCCCAGCATTTT.

This clone was detected once. The V call is TRBV6-1, the J call TRBJ2-3; 11 nucleotides agree with TRBD1. This CDR3 is 15 amino acids long. V shed 3 bases and J 4 bases; nucleotides not matched to a gene: 3. CDR1 and CDR2 (germline): MNHNS, SASEGT. The CDR3 sequence: CASSDWTGGADTQYF. For the CDR3, the DNA is TGTGCCAGCAGTGATTGGACAGGGGGCGCAGATACGCAGTATTTT.

The rearrangement joins TRBV5-1 to TRBJ2-3, with 10 bases matching TRBD2. J lost 6 bases, V lost 4 bases, and 8 bases had no gene match. The V gene's germline CDR1 is SGHRS and CDR2 YFSETQ. This CDR3 spans 15 amino acids. The CDR3 nucleotides are TGCGCCAGCAGCATCGGGACTAGCGTGTACGATACGCAGTATTTT. Amino acid sequence: CASSIGTSVYDTQYF.

In nucleotides, the CDR3 is TGTGCCAGCAGCTCACGCTTATCCGGGACAGAAATATTCAATGAGCAGTTCTTC. This codes for CASSSRLSGTEIFNEQFF. This chain connects TRBV11-2 to TRBJ2-1; TRBD1 agrees at 7 bases. The CDR3 runs 18 residues. Looked up from germline, CDR1 is SGHAT and CDR2 is FQNNGV. Trimming took 4 bases from V and 6 from J; bases not matched to a gene: 18.

Of note for this clone: One end of the junction does not line up with germline, which may come from a read error. The rearrangement joins TRBV2 to TRBJ2-1, with D perhaps TRBD1 or TRBD2 (5 bases each). This CDR3 is 16 amino acids long. Germline CDR1 and CDR2: SNHLY and FYNNEI. The CDR3 loop is CASSEVRDQYYNEQFF. The CDR3 DNA reads as TGTGCCAGCAGCGAAGTCCGGGACCAGTACTACAATGAGCAGTTCTTC.

This clone has only one observation. J is TRBJ2-7 and V is TRBV10-3; 9 nucleotides line up with TRBD2. This CDR3 is built from 15 residues. Germline lookup yields CDR1 ENHRY and CDR2 SYGVKD. V trimming: 0 bases; J trimming: 5 bases; junction bases outside the gene matches: 5. The CDR3 nucleotides are TGTGCCATCAGTGAGTCCCGCGGGAGGGCCAACGAGCAGTACTTC. Translation gives CAISESRGRANEQYF.